Detailed here is one T cell receptor (beta chain). Its cognate antigen is unknown. cDNA serving as the sequencing template came from extracted, reverse transcribed RNA. Sequencing used immunoSEQ multiplex PCR; TCRdb keeps in-frame clones, though not all of them. The sample includes 200,000 or so clones, less than 45% seen only once; the top ten take over 2.5%. This CDR3 region has 13 residues. Trimming took 6 bases from V and 6 from J; bases not matched to a gene: 5. Germline V gene lookup returns CDR1 LNHDA and CDR2 SQIVND (reference sequence). This entry is derived from a study of CD8+ T cells in alopecia areata. On the study more broadly: The study gave treated patients oral tofacitinib at 5 to 10 mg twice daily.

The treatment is: oral pan-JAK inhibitor, 5-10 mg twice daily. Patients with alopecia areata provided lesional scalp punch biopsies as well as peripheral blood. Points from the study as a whole: Lesional scalp exceeded normal scalp in clonality, especially in alopecia totalis/universalis.

The TCR sequence derives from a human donor with alopecia areata. The sequencing used CD4+ T cells sorted from blood, collected at approximately week 39, from a patient treated with tofacitinib. The V and J genes are TRBV19 and TRBJ2-5, with 9 nucleotides matching TRBD1. CDR3 bases: TGTGCCAGTAGCGAACAGGGGGCGAAGACCCAGTACTTC. Amino acids: CASSEQGAKTQYF.